Below, one TCR beta chain is given with its context. Its matching antigen is unknown. The length of the CDR3 is 14 residues. Germline values: CDR1 SNHLY, CDR2 FYNNEI. PCR employed 60 Vbeta and 13 Jbeta primers. Produced via immunoSEQ multiplex PCR; TCRdb's table is partial and in-frame only. Among about 130,000 clones, 80% were seen once, and the ten largest hold 1%. This specimen comes from a study of cytomegalovirus exposure and HLA in healthy donors. Study in general: The Caucasian-associated ancestry cluster held around four fifths of 398 genotyped donors. Study-level results: Presence/absence analyses assumed roughly uniform sequencing depth across donors, which may not hold. Researchers left out some V segments, among them TRBV6-2 and TRBV6-3, as indistinguishable. The study put 150 to 200 TCR beta chains on its list as cytomegalovirus-associated.

This rearrangement joins TRBV2 to TRBJ2-5; TRBD1 agrees at 12 bases. The J call is in doubt because the DNA end fits TRBJ2-7 better. The sample comprised PBMCs. This sequence originates from a man aged 35-49 years in good health and CMV-seronegative. The CDR3 is CASSGTGGIYEQYF. In DNA, the CDR3 is TGTGCCAGCAGCGGGACAGGGGGCATATACGAGCAGTACTTC.